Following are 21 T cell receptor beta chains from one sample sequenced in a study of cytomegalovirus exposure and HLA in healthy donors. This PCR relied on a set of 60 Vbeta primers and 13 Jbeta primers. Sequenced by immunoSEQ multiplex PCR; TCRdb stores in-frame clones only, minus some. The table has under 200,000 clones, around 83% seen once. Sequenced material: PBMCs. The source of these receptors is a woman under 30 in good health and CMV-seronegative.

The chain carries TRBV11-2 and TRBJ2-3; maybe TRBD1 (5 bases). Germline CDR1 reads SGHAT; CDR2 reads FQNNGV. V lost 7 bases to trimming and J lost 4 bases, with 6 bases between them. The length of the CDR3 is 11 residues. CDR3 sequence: CASKGSDTQYF. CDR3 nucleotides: TGTGCCAGCAAGGGGTCAGATACGCAGTATTTT.

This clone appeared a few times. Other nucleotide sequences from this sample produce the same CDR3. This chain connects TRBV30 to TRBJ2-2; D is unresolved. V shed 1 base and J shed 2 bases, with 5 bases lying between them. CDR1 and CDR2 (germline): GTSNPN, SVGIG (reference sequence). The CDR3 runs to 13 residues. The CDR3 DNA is TGTGCCTGGAGTGGAGGTAACACCGGGGAGCTGTTTTTT. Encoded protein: CAWSGGNTGELFF.

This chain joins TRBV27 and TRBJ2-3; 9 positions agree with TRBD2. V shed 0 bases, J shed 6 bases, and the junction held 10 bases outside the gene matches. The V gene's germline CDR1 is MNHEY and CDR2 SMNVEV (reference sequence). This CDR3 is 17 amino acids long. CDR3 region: CASSLSGREGPGDTQYF. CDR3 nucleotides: TGTGCCAGCAGTTTATCGGGGCGGGAGGGCCCAGGGGATACGCAGTATTTT.

For the CDR3, the DNA is TGTGCCTTGACCCCAGGTGGGTCGTCTCAGCCCCAGCATTTT. Encoded protein: CALTPGGSSQPQHF. V and J are TRBV30 and TRBJ1-5; D unresolved. This CDR3 has 14 amino acids. V was shortened by 7 bases and J by 6 bases, with 19 bases between the two germline ends. The V gene's germline CDR1 is GTSNPN and CDR2 SVGIG (reference sequence).

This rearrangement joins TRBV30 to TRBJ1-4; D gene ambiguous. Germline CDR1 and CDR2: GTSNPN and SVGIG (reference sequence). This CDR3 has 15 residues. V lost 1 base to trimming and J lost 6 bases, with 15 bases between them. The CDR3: CAWSGEIGGYEKLFF. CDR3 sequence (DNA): TGTGCCTGGAGTGGGGAGATCGGAGGCTATGAAAAACTGTTTTTT.

Written as DNA, the CDR3 is TGTGCCAGCAGCAACCTAGCGGGAAAATACAATGAGCAGTTCTTC. Translated, it gives CASSNLAGKYNEQFF. The V and J genes are TRBV5-6 and TRBJ2-1, with TRBD2 matching 9 bases. J was trimmed by 4 bases and V by 4 bases; bases with no gene match: 6. The CDR3 sequence is 15 residues long. Germline-derived CDR1 and CDR2 are SGHDT and YYEEEE. The whole variable domain, filled in from reference TRBV5-6 and TRBJ2-1, reads DAGVTQSPTHLIKTRGQQVTLRCSPKSGHDTVSWYQQALGQGPQFIFQYYEEEERQRGNFPDRFSGHQFPNYSSELNVNALLLGDSALYLCASSNLAGKYNEQFFGPGTRLTVL.

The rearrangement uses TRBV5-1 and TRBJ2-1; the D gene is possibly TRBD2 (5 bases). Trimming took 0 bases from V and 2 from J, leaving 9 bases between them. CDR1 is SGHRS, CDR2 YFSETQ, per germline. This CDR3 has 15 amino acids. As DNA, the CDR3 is TGCGCCAGCAGCTTGGTAGGGAGCCCCTACAATGAGCAGTTCTTC. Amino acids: CASSLVGSPYNEQFF.

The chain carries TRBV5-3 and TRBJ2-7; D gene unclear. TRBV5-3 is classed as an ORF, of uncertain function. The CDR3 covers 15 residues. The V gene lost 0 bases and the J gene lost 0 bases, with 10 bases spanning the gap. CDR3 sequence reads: CARSLASISSYEQYV. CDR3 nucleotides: TGTGCCAGAAGCTTGGCCTCGATTAGCTCCTACGAGCAGTACGTC.

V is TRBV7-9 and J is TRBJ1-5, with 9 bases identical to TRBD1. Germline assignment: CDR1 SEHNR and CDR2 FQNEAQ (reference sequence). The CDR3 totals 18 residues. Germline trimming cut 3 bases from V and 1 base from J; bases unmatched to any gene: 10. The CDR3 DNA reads TGTGCCAGCAGCTTCTTCGGGATGGGACAGGGAAGCAATCAGCCCCAGCATTTT. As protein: CASSFFGMGQGSNQPQHF.

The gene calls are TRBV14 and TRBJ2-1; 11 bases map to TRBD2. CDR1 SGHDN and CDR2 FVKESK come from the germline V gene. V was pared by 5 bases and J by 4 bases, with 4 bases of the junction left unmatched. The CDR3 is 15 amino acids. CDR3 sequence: CASSALAGGYNEQFF. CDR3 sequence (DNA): TGTGCCAGCAGCGCCCTAGCGGGAGGATACAATGAGCAGTTCTTC. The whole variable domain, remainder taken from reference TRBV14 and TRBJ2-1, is EAGVTQFPSHSVIEKGQTVTLRCDPISGHDNLYWYRRVMGKEIKFLLHFVKESKQDESGMPNNRFLAERTGGTYSTLKVQPAELEDSGVYFCASSALAGGYNEQFFGPGTRLTVL.

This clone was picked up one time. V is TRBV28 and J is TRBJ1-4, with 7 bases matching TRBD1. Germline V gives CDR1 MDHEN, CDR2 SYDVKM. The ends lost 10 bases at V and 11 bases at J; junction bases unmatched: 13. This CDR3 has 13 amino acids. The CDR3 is CATEGADRAKLFF. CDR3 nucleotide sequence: TGTGCCACCGAGGGGGCCGACAGGGCCAAACTGTTTTTT.

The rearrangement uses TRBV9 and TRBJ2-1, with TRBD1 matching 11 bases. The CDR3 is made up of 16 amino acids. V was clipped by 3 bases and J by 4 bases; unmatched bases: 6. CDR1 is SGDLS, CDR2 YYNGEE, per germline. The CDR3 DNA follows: TGTGCCAGCAGCGCACGGACAGGGGGCCTTTACAATGAGCAGTTCTTC. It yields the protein CASSARTGGLYNEQFF.

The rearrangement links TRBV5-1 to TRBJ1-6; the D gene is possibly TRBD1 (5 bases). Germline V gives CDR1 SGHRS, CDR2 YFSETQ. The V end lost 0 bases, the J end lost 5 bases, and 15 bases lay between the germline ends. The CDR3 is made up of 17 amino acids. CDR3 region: CASSLVSPGRDNSPLHF. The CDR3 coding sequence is TGCGCCAGCAGCTTGGTATCTCCTGGCAGGGATAATTCACCCCTCCACTTT.

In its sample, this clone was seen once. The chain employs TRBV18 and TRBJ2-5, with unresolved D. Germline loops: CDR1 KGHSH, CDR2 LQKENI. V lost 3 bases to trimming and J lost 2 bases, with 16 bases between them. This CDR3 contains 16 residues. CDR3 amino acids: CASSPPWSAGQETQYF. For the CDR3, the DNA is TGTGCCAGCTCACCCCCTTGGTCTGCAGGACAAGAGACCCAGTACTTC.

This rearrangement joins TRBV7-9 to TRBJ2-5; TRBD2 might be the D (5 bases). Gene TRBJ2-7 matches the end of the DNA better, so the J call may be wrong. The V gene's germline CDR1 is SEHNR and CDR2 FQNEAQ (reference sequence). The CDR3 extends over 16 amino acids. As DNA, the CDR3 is TGTGCCAGCAGCTTAGTGGAGGTAGCGCACCCCTACGAGCAGTACTTC. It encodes CASSLVEVAHPYEQYF.

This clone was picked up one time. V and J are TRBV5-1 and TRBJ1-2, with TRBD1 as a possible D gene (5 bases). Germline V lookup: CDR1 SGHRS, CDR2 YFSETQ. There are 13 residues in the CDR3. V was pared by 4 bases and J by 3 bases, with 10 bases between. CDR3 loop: CASSLEGDYGYTF. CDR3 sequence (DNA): TGCGCCAGCAGCCTGGAAGGGGACTATGGCTACACCTTC.

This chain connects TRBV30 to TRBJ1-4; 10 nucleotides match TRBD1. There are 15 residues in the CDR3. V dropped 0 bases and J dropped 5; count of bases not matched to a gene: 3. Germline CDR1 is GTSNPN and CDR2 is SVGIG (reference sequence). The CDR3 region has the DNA TGTGCCTGGAGTGTACGGACAGGGGGAAATGAAAAACTGTTTTTT. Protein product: CAWSVRTGGNEKLFF.

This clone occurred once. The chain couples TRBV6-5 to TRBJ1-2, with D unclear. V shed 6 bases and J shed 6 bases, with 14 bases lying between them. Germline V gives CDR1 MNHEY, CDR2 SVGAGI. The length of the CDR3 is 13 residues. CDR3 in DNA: TGTGCCAGCAGGCCGACGCTGCGGGATGGCTACACCTTC. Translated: CASRPTLRDGYTF.

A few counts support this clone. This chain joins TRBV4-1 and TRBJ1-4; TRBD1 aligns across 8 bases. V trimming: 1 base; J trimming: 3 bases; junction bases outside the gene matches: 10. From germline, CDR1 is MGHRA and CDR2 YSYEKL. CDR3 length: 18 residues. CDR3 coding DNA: TGCGCCAGCAGCCAAGGAGGGCTGAGACAGGGGTCTAATGAAAAACTGTTTTTT. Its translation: CASSQGGLRQGSNEKLFF.

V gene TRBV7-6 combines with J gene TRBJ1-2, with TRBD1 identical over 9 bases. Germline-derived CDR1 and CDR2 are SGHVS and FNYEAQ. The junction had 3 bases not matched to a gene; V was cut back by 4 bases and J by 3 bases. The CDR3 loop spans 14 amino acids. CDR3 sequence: CASSSQGAYYGYTF. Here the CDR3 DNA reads TGTGCCAGCAGCTCACAGGGGGCCTACTATGGCTACACCTTC.

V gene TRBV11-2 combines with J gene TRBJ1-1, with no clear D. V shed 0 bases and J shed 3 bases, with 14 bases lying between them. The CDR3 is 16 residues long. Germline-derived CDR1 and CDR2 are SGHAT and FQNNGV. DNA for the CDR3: TGTGCCAGCAGCTTAGATCTCGGGGTTCTGTACACTGAAGCTTTCTTT. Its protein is CASSLDLGVLYTEAFF.